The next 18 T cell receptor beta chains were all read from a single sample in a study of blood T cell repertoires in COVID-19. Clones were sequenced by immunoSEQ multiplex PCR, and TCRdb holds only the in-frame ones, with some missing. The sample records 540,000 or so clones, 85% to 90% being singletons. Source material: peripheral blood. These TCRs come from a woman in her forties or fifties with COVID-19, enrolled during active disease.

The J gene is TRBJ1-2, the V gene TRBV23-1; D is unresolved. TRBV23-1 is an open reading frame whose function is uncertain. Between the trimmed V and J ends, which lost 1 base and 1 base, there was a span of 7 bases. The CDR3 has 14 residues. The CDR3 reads CASSQCEGNYGYTF. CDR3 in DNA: TGCGCCAGCAGTCAATGTGAGGGTAACTATGGCTACACCTTC.

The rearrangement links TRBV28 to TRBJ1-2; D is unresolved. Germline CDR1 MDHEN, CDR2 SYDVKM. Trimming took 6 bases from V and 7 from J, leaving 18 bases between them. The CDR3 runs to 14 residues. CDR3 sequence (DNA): TGTGCCAGCAGACCAGCGCCGCCTACGAGTGGCTACACCTTC. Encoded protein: CASRPAPPTSGYTF.

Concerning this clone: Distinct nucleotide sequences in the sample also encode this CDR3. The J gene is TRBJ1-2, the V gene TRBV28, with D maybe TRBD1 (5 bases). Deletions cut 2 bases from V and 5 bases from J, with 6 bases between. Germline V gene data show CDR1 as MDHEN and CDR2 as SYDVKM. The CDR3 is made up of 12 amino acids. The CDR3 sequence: CASSLAGYGYTF. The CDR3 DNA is TGTGCCAGCAGTTTAGCAGGGTATGGCTACACCTTC.

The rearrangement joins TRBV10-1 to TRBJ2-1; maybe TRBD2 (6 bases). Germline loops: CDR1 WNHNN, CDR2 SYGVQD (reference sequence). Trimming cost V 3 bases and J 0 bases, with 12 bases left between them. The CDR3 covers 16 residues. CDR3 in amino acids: CASSDSRGSSYNEQFF. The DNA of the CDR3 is TGCGCCAGCAGTGACTCCCGGGGGAGCTCCTACAATGAGCAGTTCTTC.

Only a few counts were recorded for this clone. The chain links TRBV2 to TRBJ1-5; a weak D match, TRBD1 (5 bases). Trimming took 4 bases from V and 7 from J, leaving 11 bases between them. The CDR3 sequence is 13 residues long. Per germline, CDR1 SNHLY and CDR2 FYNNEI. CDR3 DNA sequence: TGTGCCAGCAGTGGGTCAGGGTACCAGCCCCAGCATTTT. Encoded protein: CASSGSGYQPQHF.

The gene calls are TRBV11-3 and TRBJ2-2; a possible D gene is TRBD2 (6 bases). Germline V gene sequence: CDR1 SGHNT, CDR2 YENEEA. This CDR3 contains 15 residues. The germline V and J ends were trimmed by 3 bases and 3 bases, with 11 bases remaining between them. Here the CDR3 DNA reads TGTGCCAGCAGCTTGGAGGGTAGGGACACCGGGGAGCTGTTTTTT. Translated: CASSLEGRDTGELFF.

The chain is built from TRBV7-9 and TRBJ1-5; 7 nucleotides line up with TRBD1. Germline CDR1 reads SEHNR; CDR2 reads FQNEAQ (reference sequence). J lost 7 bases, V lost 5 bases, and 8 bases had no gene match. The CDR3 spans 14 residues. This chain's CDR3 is CASSRTGVGQPQHF. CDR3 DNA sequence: TGTGCCAGCAGCCGCACAGGGGTTGGCCAGCCCCAGCATTTT. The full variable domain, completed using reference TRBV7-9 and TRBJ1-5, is DTGVSQNPRHKITKRGQNVTFRCDPISEHNRLYWYRQTLGQGPEFLTYFQNEAQLEKSRLLSDRFSAERPKGSFSTLEIQRTEQGDSAMYLCASSRTGVGQPQHFGDGTRLSIL.

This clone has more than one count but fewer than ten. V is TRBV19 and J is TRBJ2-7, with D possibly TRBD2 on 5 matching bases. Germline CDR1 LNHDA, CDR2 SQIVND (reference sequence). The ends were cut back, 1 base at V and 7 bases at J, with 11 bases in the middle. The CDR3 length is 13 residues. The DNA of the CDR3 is TGTGCCAGTAGTATAGCCCCGACGGGAGAGCAGTACTTC. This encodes CASSIAPTGEQYF.

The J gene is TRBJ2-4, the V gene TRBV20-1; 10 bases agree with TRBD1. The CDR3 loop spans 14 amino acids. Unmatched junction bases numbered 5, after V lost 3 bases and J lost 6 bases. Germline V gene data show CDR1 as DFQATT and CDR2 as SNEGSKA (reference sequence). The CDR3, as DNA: TGCAGTGCTAGTGTCTGGGACAGGGGAAACATTCAGTACTTC. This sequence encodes CSASVWDRGNIQYF.

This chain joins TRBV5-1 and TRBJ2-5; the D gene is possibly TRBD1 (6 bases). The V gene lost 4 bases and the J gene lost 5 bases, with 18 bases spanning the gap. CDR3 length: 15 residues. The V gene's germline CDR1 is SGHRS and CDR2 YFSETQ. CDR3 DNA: TGCGCCAGCAGCCTGGGGGCAGGGCCGGCGGAGACCCAGTACTTC. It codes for CASSLGAGPAETQYF.

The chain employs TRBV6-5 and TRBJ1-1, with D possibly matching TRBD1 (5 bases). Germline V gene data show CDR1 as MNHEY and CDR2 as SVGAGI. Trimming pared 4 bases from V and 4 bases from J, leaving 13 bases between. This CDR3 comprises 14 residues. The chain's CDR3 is CASSLSGRGTEAFF. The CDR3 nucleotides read TGTGCCAGCAGTTTGTCTGGTAGGGGCACTGAAGCTTTCTTT.

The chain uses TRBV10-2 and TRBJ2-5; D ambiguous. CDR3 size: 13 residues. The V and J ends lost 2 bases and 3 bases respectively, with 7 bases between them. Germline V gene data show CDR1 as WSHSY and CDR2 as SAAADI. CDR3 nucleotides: TGCGCCAGCAGTGAGACCGGAGAAGAGACCCAGTACTTC. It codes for CASSETGEETQYF.

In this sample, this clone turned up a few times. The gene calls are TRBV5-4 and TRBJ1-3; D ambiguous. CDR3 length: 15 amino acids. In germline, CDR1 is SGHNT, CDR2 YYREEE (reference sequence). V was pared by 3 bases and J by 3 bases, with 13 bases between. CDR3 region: CASSSESLLGNTIYF. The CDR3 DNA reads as TGTGCCAGCAGCTCCGAAAGCCTCCTTGGAAACACCATATATTTT. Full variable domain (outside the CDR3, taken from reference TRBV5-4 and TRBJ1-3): ETGVTQSPTHLIKTRGQQVTLRCSSQSGHNTVSWYQQALGQGPQFIFQYYREEENGRGNFPPRFSGLQFPNYSSELNVNALELDDSALYLCASSSESLLGNTIYFGEGSWLTVV.

CDR3 nucleotide sequence: TGCGCCAGCAGCCAGGGCAGACCCTCTGGAAACACCATATATTTT. Encoded protein: CASSQGRPSGNTIYF. V usage is TRBV4-1 and J usage is TRBJ1-3; D is unresolved. Germline V gives CDR1 MGHRA, CDR2 YSYEKL. CDR3 length: 15 residues. The V and J ends lost 3 bases and 0 bases respectively, with 9 bases between them.

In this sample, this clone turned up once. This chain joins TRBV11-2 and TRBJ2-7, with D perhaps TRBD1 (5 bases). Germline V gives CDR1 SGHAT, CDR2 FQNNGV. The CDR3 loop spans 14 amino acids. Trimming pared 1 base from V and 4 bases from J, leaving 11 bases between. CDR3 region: CASSLAGPRYEQYF. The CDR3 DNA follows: TGTGCCAGCAGCTTAGCAGGGCCCAGGTACGAGCAGTACTTC.

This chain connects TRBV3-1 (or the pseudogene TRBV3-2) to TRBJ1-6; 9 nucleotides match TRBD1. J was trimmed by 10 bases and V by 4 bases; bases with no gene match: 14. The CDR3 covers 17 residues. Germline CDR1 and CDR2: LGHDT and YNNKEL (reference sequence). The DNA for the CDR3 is TGTGCCAGCAGCCTCGTACCCTCGGGACAGGGACGATCACCCCTCCACTTT. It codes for CASSLVPSGQGRSPLHF.

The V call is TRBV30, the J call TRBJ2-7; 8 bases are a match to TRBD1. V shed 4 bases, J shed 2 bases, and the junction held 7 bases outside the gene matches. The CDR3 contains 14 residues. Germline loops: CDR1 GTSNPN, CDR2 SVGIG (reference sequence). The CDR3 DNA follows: TGTGCCTGGACCATTCAGGGGGCCGCCTACGAGCAGTACTTC. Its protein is CAWTIQGAAYEQYF.

CDR3 sequence (DNA): TGTGCCAGCAGTTACTTGGGAGGGGGTGGCTACACCTTC. This sequence encodes CASSYLGGGGYTF. The chain combines TRBV12-3 or TRBV12-4 with TRBJ1-2, with D maybe TRBD1 (6 bases). There are 13 residues in the CDR3. Trimming pared 4 bases from V and 7 bases from J, leaving 13 bases between.